What follows are 5 T cell receptor beta chains derived from one specimen sequenced in a study of blood T cell repertoires in COVID-19. Sequencing used immunoSEQ multiplex PCR; TCRdb keeps in-frame clones, though not all of them. The sample comprises about 180,000 clones, roughly 87% of which are singletons, and more than 1.5% rests with the top ten. Sequenced input: peripheral blood. These receptors originate from a woman aged 50 to 65 with acute or convalescent COVID-19.

The rearrangement joins TRBV7-2 to TRBJ2-7, with a possible D match to TRBD1 (6 bases). Germline CDR1 is SGHTA and CDR2 is FQGNSA. The length of the CDR3 is 14 residues. V was pared by 3 bases and J by 1 base, with 10 bases between. The CDR3 protein is CASSFWDKSYEQYF. The CDR3 nucleotides are TGTGCCAGCAGCTTTTGGGACAAATCCTACGAGCAGTACTTC.

The chain is built from TRBV6-5 and TRBJ1-1; D is unresolved. CDR1 and CDR2 (germline): MNHEY, SVGAGI. The CDR3 loop spans 14 amino acids. V lost 7 bases and J 0 bases, leaving 12 bases between the germline ends. The CDR3 bases are TGTGCCAGCACCCCGACAAACTTGAACACTGAAGCTTTCTTT. This translates into CASTPTNLNTEAFF.

This clone has more than one count but fewer than ten. The rearrangement links TRBV7-3 to TRBJ2-3; 13 bases are a match to TRBD2. The CDR3 contains 15 residues. The ends lost 4 bases at V and 7 bases at J; junction bases unmatched: 5. Germline V gene data show CDR1 as SGHTA and CDR2 as FQGTGA. CDR3 loop: CASSSTSGGPYTQYF. The DNA of the CDR3 is TGTGCCAGCAGCTCGACTAGCGGGGGGCCTTATACGCAGTATTTT.

The V call is TRBV2, the J call TRBJ2-3; D gene uncertain. CDR3 length: 12 residues. V was shortened by 6 bases and J by 2 bases, with 6 bases between the two germline ends. The germline gives CDR1 SNHLY, CDR2 FYNNEI. The CDR3 loop reads CASRQATDTQYF. CDR3 DNA sequence: TGTGCCAGCAGGCAGGCCACAGATACGCAGTATTTT.

V and J are TRBV30 and TRBJ2-3; D unresolved. Trimming took 0 bases from V and 6 from J, leaving 4 bases between them. In germline, CDR1 is GTSNPN, CDR2 SVGIG (reference sequence). The CDR3 runs 11 residues. The CDR3: CAWSVSDTQYF. The CDR3 DNA reads as TGTGCCTGGAGTGTATCTGATACGCAGTATTTT.